Below are 17 T cell receptor beta chains sequenced from a single sample in a study of cytomegalovirus exposure and HLA in healthy donors. A multiplex PCR was run with 60 Vbeta primers and 13 Jbeta primers. The table came from immunoSEQ multiplex PCR; TCRdb's copy has only in-frame clones and leaves some out. The table includes more than 65,000 clones, roughly four fifths detected once. The sample was PBMCs. The receptors derive from a woman aged 55-69 years in good health and CMV-seropositive.

The chain couples TRBV10-3 to TRBJ1-1; D is possibly TRBD1 (5 bases). This CDR3 is built from 12 residues. V was clipped by 2 bases and J by 7 bases, with 8 bases between them. In germline, CDR1 is ENHRY, CDR2 SYGVKD. The CDR3 DNA reads as TGTGCCATCAGTGAGCGGGGGGTTGAAGCTTTCTTT. It specifies CAISERGVEAFF.

The rearrangement links TRBV19 to TRBJ2-5; D is unresolved. Germline loops: CDR1 LNHDA, CDR2 SQIVND (reference sequence). Between the trimmed V and J ends, which lost 2 bases and 1 base, there was a span of 5 bases. The length of the CDR3 is 13 residues. The DNA for the CDR3 is TGTGCCAGTAGTATATCAGTCCAAGAGACCCAGTACTTC. Its protein is CASSISVQETQYF.

This rearrangement joins TRBV29-1 to TRBJ2-1; 8 bases match TRBD2. V lost 5 bases and J lost 0; bases outside the gene matches: 6. CDR3 size: 15 residues. Germline CDR1 SQVTM, CDR2 ANQGSEA. CDR3 coding DNA: TGCAGCGTTAGCTACAGCGGGAGCTCCTACAATGAGCAGTTCTTC. The encoded protein is CSVSYSGSSYNEQFF.

This chain uses TRBV2 with TRBJ1-2; D might be TRBD1 (6 bases). Per the germline V gene, CDR1 is SNHLY and CDR2 is FYNNEI. The V and J ends lost 3 bases and 3 bases respectively, with 11 bases between them. The CDR3 contains 14 residues. The CDR3 DNA reads as TGTGCCAGCAGTGACAGGGGTGGAGACTATGGCTACACCTTC. Translated, it gives CASSDRGGDYGYTF.

The rearrangement links TRBV5-1 to TRBJ2-7; 10 positions match TRBD1. The CDR3 is made up of 15 amino acids. V shed 4 bases, J shed 5 bases, and the junction held 9 bases outside the gene matches. Germline V gives CDR1 SGHRS, CDR2 YFSETQ. As DNA, the CDR3 is TGCGCCAGCAGCGGGGGACAGGGGAGTATCGACGAGCAGTACTTC. Translating it yields CASSGGQGSIDEQYF.

The chain combines TRBV7-9 with TRBJ2-7, with 9 bases aligning to TRBD2. The V and J ends lost 4 bases and 3 bases, in that order; junction bases with no gene match: 13. CDR1 and CDR2 from the germline V gene are SEHNR and FQNEAQ (reference sequence). The CDR3 extends over 17 amino acids. The CDR3 loop is CASSSDVSVAGDYEQYF. In nucleotides, the CDR3 is TGTGCCAGCAGCTCGGACGTGAGTGTAGCGGGGGACTACGAGCAGTACTTC.

The V gene is TRBV19, the J gene TRBJ1-2; 7 nucleotides match TRBD1. CDR1 LNHDA and CDR2 SQIVND come from the germline V gene (reference sequence). The CDR3 runs to 15 residues. V shed 5 bases and J 6 bases; nucleotides not matched to a gene: 12. The CDR3 DNA reads as TGTGCCAGTAGTTCATCCAGACAGGGACTAGATGGCTACACCTTC. Amino acid sequence: CASSSSRQGLDGYTF.

The table lists this clone with a few counts. This rearrangement joins TRBV9 to TRBJ1-1, with 8 bases identical to TRBD1. V lost 3 bases and J lost 7; bases outside the gene matches: 11. This CDR3 is 15 amino acids long. CDR1 SGDLS and CDR2 YYNGEE come from the germline V gene. CDR3 residues: CASSAETGVLNEAFF. As DNA, the CDR3 is TGTGCCAGCAGCGCGGAGACAGGGGTCCTAAATGAAGCTTTCTTT.

As concerns this clone: Other DNA sequences from this sample encode an identical CDR3 as well. The chain carries TRBV7-8 and TRBJ2-1; D gene unclear. CDR1 is SGHVS, CDR2 FQNEAQ, per germline. This CDR3 has 13 residues. V gave up 0 bases and J gave up 5 bases, with 5 bases separating them. Here the CDR3 DNA reads TGTGCCAGCAGCTTAGCGCAGGACAATGAGCAGTTCTTC. As protein: CASSLAQDNEQFF.

This clone is a singleton in its sample. The chain employs TRBV25-1 and TRBJ1-2, with TRBD1 identical over 7 bases. The germline CDR1 and CDR2 sequences are MGHDK and SYGVNS. The V gene end was trimmed by 2 bases and the J gene end by 5 bases; junction bases not matched to a gene: 8. This CDR3 has 15 residues. CDR3 protein: CASSETNRGQYGYTF. CDR3 DNA sequence: TGTGCCAGCAGTGAAACGAATAGGGGGCAATATGGCTACACCTTC.

This clone came up a few times. The chain is built from TRBV6-1 and TRBJ2-6, with a weak D call TRBD2 (7 bases). CDR1 MNHNS and CDR2 SASEGT come from the germline V gene. CDR3 size: 16 residues. Trimming left V 3 bases short and J 4 bases short, with 13 bases between. The CDR3 coding sequence is TGTGCCAGCAGTGATGCGGGGGCCTCCGGGGCCAACGTCCTGACTTTC. It encodes CASSDAGASGANVLTF.

V is TRBV7-9 and J is TRBJ2-1; tentatively, D is TRBD2 (5 bases). Germline V gene data show CDR1 as SEHNR and CDR2 as FQNEAQ (reference sequence). The V end lost 2 bases, the J end lost 8 bases, and 13 bases lay between the germline ends. CDR3 length equals 14 residues. Here the CDR3 DNA reads TGTGCCAGCAGCTTAAGGGAGCCACAATATGAGCAGTTCTTC. Protein: CASSLREPQYEQFF.

This clone was recorded once. The chain recombines TRBV5-1 with TRBJ2-5, with 7 bases lining up with TRBD2. V gave up 4 bases and J gave up 4 bases; unmatched junction bases: 13. Germline CDR1 SGHRS, CDR2 YFSETQ. The CDR3 spans 16 residues. The CDR3: CASSTTGAGAGETQYF. The CDR3 nucleotides read TGCGCCAGCAGCACCACCGGCGCGGGAGCGGGAGAGACCCAGTACTTC. Filled out from reference TRBV5-1 and TRBJ2-5, the complete variable domain reads KAGVTQTPRYLIKTRGQQVTLSCSPISGHRSVSWYQQTPGQGLQFLFEYFSETQRNKGNFPGRFSGRQFSNSRSEMNVSTLELGDSALYLCASSTTGAGAGETQYFGPGTRLLVL.

The V and J genes are TRBV5-1 and TRBJ1-5; TRBD1 is a possible D gene (6 bases). This CDR3 has 15 amino acids. CDR1 is SGHRS and CDR2 is YFSETQ in the germline V gene. Trimming removed 2 bases from V and 8 bases from J, with 17 bases in between. In nucleotides, the CDR3 is TGCGCCAGCAGCTTAGGAACAGGGATTTGGGAGCCCCAGCATTTT. Residues: CASSLGTGIWEPQHF.

On this clone itself: Other DNA sequences in the sample encode the same CDR3. The chain couples TRBV6-5 to TRBJ1-6; the match to TRBD1 covers 7 bases. Trimming removed 3 bases from V and 3 bases from J; junction bases left unmatched: 5. CDR1 is MNHEY and CDR2 is SVGAGI in the germline V gene. The CDR3 totals 16 residues. The CDR3 is CASSYSDRVYNSPLHF. Here the CDR3 DNA reads TGTGCCAGCAGTTATTCCGACAGGGTCTATAATTCACCCCTCCACTTT.

The chain uses TRBV30 and TRBJ1-5; D is undetermined. Germline V lookup: CDR1 GTSNPN, CDR2 SVGIG (reference sequence). Trimming cost V 0 bases and J 0 bases, with 9 bases left between them. The CDR3 consists of 15 residues. CDR3 nucleotide sequence: TGTGCCTGGAGTGTACACGGGAGTAGCAATCAGCCCCAGCATTTT. It encodes CAWSVHGSSNQPQHF.

CDR3 protein: CASSLVPEETQYF. CDR3 DNA: TGTGCCAGCAGCTTGGTTCCTGAGGAGACCCAGTACTTC. V is TRBV5-4 and J is TRBJ2-5; no reliable D call. CDR1 and CDR2 from the germline V gene are SGHNT and YYREEE (reference sequence). This CDR3 has 13 amino acids. Deletions cut 0 bases from V and 5 bases from J, with 8 bases between.